This T cell receptor (beta chain) stems from a study of blood T cell repertoires in COVID-19. In the original workflow: Amplification with reference gene primers provided the estimates of nucleated cell counts. Sequencing used immunoSEQ multiplex PCR; TCRdb keeps in-frame clones, though not all of them. That table furnishes V, J and clone size, whereas the DNA furnished D and trimming. Among 450,000 or so clones, about 92% were seen once, and the ten largest hold about 0.6%. Between the trimmed V and J ends, which lost 3 bases and 4 bases, there was a span of 14 bases. Germline CDR1 and CDR2: SGHNT and YYREEE (reference sequence). The CDR3 contains 15 residues.

The specimen was PBMCs or T cells enriched from blood (not recorded which). This receptor was obtained from a man aged 18 to 35 who had recovered from COVID-19. This chain uses TRBV5-4 with TRBJ1-5; tentatively, D is TRBD1 (6 bases). The CDR3 loop reads CASSWGQGENQPQHF. The CDR3 bases are TGTGCCAGCAGCTGGGGGCAGGGCGAGAATCAGCCCCAGCATTTT.